This T cell receptor (beta chain) was recorded in a study of T cells after yellow fever vaccination. Using its own MiXCR run on the 5' RACE reads, TCRdb lists one record per CDR3 protein. The sample lists about 360,000 distinct CDR3 sequences, approximately 5.7% occurring once. Germline CDR1 LNHDA, CDR2 SQIVND (reference sequence). This CDR3 is 14 amino acids long. The V and J ends lost 0 bases and 2 bases respectively, with 7 bases between them. Turning to this clonotype: Its antigen remains unidentified.

General study findings and limits: Abundant bulk-population clonotypes could contaminate the FACS-sorted repertoires.

The receptor comes from a man aged 25-45 years who received the YFV17D yellow fever vaccine. Sequencing was performed on PBMCs, taken 5 days after the yellow fever booster vaccination. V and J are TRBV19 and TRBJ1-1, with D possibly being TRBD1 (5 bases). The CDR3 is CASSIDWDNTEAFF. The CDR3 DNA reads as TGTGCCAGTAGTATAGATTGGGACAACACTGAAGCTTTCTTT.